This T cell receptor beta chain stems from a study of early T cells in non-severe SARS-CoV-2 infection. Overall study findings and caveats: VDJdb matching, biased toward anti-spike CD8 responses, missed private and CD4 specificities.

A note on this clonotype: Its antigen is still unknown.

The CDR3 is made up of 13 amino acids. V was trimmed by 1 base and J by 9 bases, leaving 12 bases between them. Germline V gene data show CDR1 as MNHEY and CDR2 as SVGAGI. Individual cDNA molecules carried attached unique molecular identifiers. Via MiXCR, TCRdb re-called the 5' RACE reads, giving one row per CDR3 protein. The table lists about 90,000 distinct CDR3 sequences, 9.5% to 15% of them singletons. The sample here was whole blood, taken at baseline. This rearrangement joins TRBV6-5 to TRBJ1-1; D is perhaps TRBD1 (6 bases). The TCR originated in an adult who was a healthcare worker with PCR-confirmed SARS-CoV-2 infection or an uninfected control (not recorded which). The CDR3 sequence is CASSYLRGGKAFF. In nucleotides, the CDR3 is TGTGCCAGCAGTTACTTGAGGGGGGGAAAAGCTTTCTTT.